The present TCR beta chain was sequenced within a study of tumor-infiltrating lymphocytes in oesophageal squamous cell carcinoma. This CDR3 region has 15 residues. Germline-derived CDR1 and CDR2 are SGHVS and FNYEAQ. V lost 1 base, J lost 4 bases, and 10 bases lay in between. TCRdb reprocessed the PCR reads with MiXCR, giving one entry per CDR3 protein. Of 20,000 or so distinct CDR3 sequences listed, about 40% were seen once; the top ten hold more than 9%. The sample comprised normal esophageal tissue next to the tumor. The chain couples TRBV7-6 to TRBJ1-4; D is perhaps TRBD1 (5 bases). The TCR comes from a male donor with esophageal squamous cell carcinoma. This CDR3 is CASSLEGGGNEKLFF. The CDR3 region has the DNA TGTGCCAGCAGCTTAGAAGGTGGGGGTAATGAAAAACTGTTTTTT.